The T cell receptor (beta chain) under discussion was sequenced for a study of blood T cell repertoires in COVID-19. This CDR3 contains 14 residues. The J segment lost 5 bases and the V segment lost 2 bases, leaving 4 bases of the junction unmatched. Germline-derived CDR1 and CDR2 are WNHNN and SYGVQD (reference sequence). The table lists this clone with a count of one. Measured with immunoSEQ multiplex PCR; TCRdb has only the in-frame clones, and not every one. Of some 280,000 clones listed, around nine tenths were seen once; the top ten hold less than 0.95%. The sequence was collected from a woman in her forties who had recovered from COVID-19. Sequenced material: peripheral blood. The genes are TRBV10-1 and TRBJ2-5, with 8 positions matching TRBD1. The CDR3 DNA sequence: TGCGCCAGCAGTGAGCAGGGGGCGAGGGAGACCCAGTACTTC. Protein: CASSEQGARETQYF.